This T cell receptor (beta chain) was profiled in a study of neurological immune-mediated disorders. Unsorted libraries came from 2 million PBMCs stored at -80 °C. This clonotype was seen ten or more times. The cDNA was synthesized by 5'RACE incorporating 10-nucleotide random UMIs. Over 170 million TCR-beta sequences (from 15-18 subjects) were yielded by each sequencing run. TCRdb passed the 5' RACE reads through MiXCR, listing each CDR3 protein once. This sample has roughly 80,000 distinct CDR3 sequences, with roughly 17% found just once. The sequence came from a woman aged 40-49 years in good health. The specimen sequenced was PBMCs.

This CDR3 is CASSRGQSYSGNTIYF. DNA of the CDR3: TGTGCCAGCAGCCGGGGACAGTCCTACTCTGGAAACACCATATATTTT. V usage is TRBV12-3 or TRBV12-4 and J usage is TRBJ1-3, with TRBD1 matching over 7 bases. Trimming at V came to 6 bases and at J to 0 bases, leaving 8 bases not matched to a gene. There are 16 residues in the CDR3.